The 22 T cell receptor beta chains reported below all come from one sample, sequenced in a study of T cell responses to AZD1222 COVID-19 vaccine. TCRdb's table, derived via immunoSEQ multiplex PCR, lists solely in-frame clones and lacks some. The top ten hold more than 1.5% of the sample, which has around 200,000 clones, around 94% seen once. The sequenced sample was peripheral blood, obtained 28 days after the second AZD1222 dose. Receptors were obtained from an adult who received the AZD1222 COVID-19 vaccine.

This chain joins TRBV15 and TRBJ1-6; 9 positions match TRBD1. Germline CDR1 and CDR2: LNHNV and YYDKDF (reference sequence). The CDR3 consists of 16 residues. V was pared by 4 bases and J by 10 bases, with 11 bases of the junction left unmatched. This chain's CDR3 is CATSKASGTGYSPLHF. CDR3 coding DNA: TGTGCCACCAGCAAAGCCTCCGGGACAGGGTACTCACCCCTCCACTTT.

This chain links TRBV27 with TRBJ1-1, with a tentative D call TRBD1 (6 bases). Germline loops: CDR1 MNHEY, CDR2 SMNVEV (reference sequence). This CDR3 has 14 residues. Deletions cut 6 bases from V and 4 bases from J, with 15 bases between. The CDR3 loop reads CASSITTRGTEAFF. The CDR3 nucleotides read TGTGCCAGCAGCATAACTACCAGGGGCACTGAAGCTTTCTTT.

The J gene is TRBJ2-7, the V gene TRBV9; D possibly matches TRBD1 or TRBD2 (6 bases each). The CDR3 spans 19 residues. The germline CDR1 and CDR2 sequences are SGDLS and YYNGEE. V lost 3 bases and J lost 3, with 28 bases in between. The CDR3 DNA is TGTGCCAGCAGCGAGAGCCGCGGGGACACTCATAATATCATCTACGAGCAGTACTTC. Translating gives CASSESRGDTHNIIYEQYF.

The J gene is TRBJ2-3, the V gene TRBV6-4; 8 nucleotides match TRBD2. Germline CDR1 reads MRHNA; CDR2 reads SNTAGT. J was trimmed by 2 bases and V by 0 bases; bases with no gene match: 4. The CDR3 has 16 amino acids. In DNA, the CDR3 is TGTGCCAGCAGTGACTCAACTAGCGGAGCCACAGATACGCAGTATTTT. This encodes CASSDSTSGATDTQYF.

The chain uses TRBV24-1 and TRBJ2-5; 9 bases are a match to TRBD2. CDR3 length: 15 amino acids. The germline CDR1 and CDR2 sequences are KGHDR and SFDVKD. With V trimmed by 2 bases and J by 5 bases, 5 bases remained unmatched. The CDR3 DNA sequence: TGTGCCACCAGTGATTATTTAGCGGGAGCTGAGACCCAGTACTTC. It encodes CATSDYLAGAETQYF.

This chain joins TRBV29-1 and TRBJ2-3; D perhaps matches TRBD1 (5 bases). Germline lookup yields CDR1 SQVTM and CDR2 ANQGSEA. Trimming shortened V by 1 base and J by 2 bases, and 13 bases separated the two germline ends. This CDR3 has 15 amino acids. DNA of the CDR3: TGCAGCGTTGAAGGGGTAGGGGCGCTCACAGATACGCAGTATTTT. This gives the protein CSVEGVGALTDTQYF.

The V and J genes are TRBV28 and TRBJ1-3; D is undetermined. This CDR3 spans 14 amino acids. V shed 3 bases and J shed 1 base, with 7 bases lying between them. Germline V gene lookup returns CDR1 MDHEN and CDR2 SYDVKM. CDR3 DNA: TGTGCCAGCAGTTTGGGTTGGTCTGGAAACACCATATATTTT. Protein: CASSLGWSGNTIYF. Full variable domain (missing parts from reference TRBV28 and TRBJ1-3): DVKVTQSSRYLVKRTGEKVFLECVQDMDHENMFWYRQDPGLGLRLIYFSYDVKMKEKGDIPEGYSVSREKKERFSLILESASTNQTSMYLCASSLGWSGNTIYFGEGSWLTVV.

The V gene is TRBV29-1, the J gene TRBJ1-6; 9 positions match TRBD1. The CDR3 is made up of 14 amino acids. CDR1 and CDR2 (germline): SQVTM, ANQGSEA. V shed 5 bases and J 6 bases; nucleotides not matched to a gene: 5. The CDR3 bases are TGCAGCGTTCGTATGGACAGGGGTAATTCACCCCTCCACTTT. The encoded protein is CSVRMDRGNSPLHF.

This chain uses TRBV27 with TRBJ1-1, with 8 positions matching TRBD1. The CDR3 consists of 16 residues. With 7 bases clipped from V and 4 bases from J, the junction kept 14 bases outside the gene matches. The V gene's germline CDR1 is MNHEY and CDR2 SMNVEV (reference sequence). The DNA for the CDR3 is TGTGCCAGCACCCCGGCGGGGACAGGAAGAGGCACTGAAGCTTTCTTT. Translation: CASTPAGTGRGTEAFF.

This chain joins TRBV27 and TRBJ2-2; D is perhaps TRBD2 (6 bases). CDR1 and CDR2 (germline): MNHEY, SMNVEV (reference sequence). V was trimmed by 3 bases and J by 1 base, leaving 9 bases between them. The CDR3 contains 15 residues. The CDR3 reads CASSFGGMNTGELFF. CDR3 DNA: TGTGCCAGCAGTTTTGGAGGGATGAACACCGGGGAGCTGTTTTTT.

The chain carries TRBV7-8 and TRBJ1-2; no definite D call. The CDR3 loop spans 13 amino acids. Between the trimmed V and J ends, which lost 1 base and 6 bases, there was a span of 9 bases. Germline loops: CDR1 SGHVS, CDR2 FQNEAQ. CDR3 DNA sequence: TGTGCCAGCAGCTTAGGGCAGCTGCATGGCTACACCTTC. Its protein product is CASSLGQLHGYTF.

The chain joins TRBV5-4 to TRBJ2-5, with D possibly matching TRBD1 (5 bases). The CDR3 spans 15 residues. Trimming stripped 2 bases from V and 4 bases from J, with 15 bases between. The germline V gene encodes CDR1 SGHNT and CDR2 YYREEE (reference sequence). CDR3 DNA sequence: TGTGCCAGCAGCTTTCTGCAGGGTTTAACAGAGACCCAGTACTTC. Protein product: CASSFLQGLTETQYF.

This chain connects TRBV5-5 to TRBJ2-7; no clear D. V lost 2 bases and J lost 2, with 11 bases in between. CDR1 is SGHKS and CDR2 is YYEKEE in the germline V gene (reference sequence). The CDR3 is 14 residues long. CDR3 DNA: TGTGCCAGCAGCTTTGGTGCAGGAACCTACGAGCAGTACTTC. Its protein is CASSFGAGTYEQYF. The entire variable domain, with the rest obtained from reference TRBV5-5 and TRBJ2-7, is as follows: DAGVTQSPTHLIKTRGQQVTLRCSPISGHKSVSWYQQVLGQGPQFIFQYYEKEERGRGNFPDRFSARQFPNYSSELNVNALLLGDSALYLCASSFGAGTYEQYFGPGTRLTVT.

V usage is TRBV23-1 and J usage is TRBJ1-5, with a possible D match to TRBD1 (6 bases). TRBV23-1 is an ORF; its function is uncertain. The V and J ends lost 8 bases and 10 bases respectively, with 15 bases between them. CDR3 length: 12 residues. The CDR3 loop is CASSRGHEPQHF. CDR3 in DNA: TGCGCCAGCTCCCGGGGGCATGAACCCCAGCATTTT.

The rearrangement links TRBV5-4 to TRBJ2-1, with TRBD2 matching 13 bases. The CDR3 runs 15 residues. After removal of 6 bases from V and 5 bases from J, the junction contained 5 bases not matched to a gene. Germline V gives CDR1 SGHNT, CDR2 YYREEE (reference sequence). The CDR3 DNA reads TGTGCCAGCACCAGACTAGCGGGGGGACACAATGAGCAGTTCTTC. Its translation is CASTRLAGGHNEQFF.

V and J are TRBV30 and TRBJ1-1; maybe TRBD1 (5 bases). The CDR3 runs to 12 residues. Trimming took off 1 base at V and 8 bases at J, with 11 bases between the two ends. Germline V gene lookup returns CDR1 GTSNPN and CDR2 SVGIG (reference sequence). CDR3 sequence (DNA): TGTGCCTGGAGTGGCGGACGGGGCGAAGCTTTCTTT. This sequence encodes CAWSGGRGEAFF.

CDR3 nucleotide sequence: TGCGCCAGCAGGAGGACAGGGGGCTCCTCTGAACCCCTCCACTTT. Its protein is CASRRTGGSSEPLHF. The genes are TRBV5-1 and TRBJ1-6, with 11 bases lining up with TRBD1. Per germline, CDR1 SGHRS and CDR2 YFSETQ. V lost 5 bases to trimming and J lost 12 bases; unmatched junction nucleotides: 10. The CDR3 totals 15 residues.

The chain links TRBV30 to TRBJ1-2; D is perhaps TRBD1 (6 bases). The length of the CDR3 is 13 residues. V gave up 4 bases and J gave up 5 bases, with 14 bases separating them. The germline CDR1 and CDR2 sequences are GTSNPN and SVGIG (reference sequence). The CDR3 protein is CAWTEGVEYGYTF. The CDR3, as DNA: TGTGCCTGGACCGAGGGGGTGGAGTATGGCTACACCTTC. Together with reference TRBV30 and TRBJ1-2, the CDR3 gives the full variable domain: SQTIHQWPATLVQPVGSPLSLECTVEGTSNPNLYWYRQAAGRGLQLLFYSVGIGQISSEVPQNLSASRPQDRQFILSSKKLLLSDSGFYLCAWTEGVEYGYTFGSGTRLTVV.

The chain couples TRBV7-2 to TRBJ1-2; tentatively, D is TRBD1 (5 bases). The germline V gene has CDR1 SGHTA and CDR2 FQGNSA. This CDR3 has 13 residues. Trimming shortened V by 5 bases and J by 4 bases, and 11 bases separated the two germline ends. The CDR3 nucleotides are TGTGCCAGCAGCGGATGGGGGAGCTATGGCTACACCTTC. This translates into CASSGWGSYGYTF. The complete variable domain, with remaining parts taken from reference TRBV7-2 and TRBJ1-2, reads GAGVSQSPSNKVTEKGKDVELRCDPISGHTALYWYRQSLGQGLEFLIYFQGNSAPDKSGLPSDRFSAERTGGSVSTLTIQRTQQEDSAVYLCASSGWGSYGYTFGSGTRLTVV.

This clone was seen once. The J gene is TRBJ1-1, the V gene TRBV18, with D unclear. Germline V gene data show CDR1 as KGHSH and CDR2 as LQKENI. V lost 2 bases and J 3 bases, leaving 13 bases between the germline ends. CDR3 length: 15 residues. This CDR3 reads CASSPRLSFDTEAFF. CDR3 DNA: TGTGCCAGCTCACCAAGGTTGTCTTTTGACACTGAAGCTTTCTTT.

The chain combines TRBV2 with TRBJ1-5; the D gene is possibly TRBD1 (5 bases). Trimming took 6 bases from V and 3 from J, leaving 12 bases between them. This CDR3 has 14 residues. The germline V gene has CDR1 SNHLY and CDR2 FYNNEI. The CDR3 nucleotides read TGTGCCAGCAGGGCCGGGACGTACAATCAGCCCCAGCATTTT. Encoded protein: CASRAGTYNQPQHF.

In DNA, the CDR3 is TGTGCCAGTAGTATAGGCCAAACCAGGGATAACTATGGCTACACCTTC. This encodes CASSIGQTRDNYGYTF. The gene calls are TRBV19 and TRBJ1-2, with TRBD1 as a possible D gene (5 bases). Germline V gene lookup returns CDR1 LNHDA and CDR2 SQIVND (reference sequence). This CDR3 is 16 amino acids long. Trimming removed 1 base from V and 1 base from J, with 13 bases in between.